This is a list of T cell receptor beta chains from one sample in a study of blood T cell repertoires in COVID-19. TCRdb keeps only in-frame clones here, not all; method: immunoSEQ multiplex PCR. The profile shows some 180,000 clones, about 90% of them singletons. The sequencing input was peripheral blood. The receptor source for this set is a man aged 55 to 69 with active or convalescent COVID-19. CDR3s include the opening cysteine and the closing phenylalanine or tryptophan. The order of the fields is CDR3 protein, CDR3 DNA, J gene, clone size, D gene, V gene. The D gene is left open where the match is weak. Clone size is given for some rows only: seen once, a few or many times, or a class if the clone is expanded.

CASSILTSSPGELFF TGCGCCAGCAGCATACTGACTAGCTCCCCCGGGGAGCTGTTTTTT TRBJ2-2 . TRBD2 TRBV5-1
CAISDRNGNTEAFF TGTGCCATCAGTGACAGAAATGGGAACACTGAAGCTTTCTTT TRBJ1-1 few . TRBV10-3
CASGQGYTEAFF TGTGCCAGCGGACAGGGGTACACTGAAGCTTTCTTT TRBJ1-1 . TRBD1 TRBV6-6
CASSLGRGQGGNTIYF TGTGCCAGCAGCTTAGGCCGGGGACAGGGTGGAAACACCATATATTTT TRBJ1-3 . TRBD1 TRBV13
CASSQASQGSGYTF TGTGCCAGCAGCCAAGCGTCCCAGGGGAGTGGCTACACCTTC TRBJ1-2 . . TRBV3-1/TRBV3-2
CASSSGQKTDTQYF TGCGCCAGCAGCTCGGGACAGAAAACAGATACGCAGTATTTT TRBJ2-3 . TRBD1 TRBV5-1
CASSPGGLAETQYF TGTGCCAGCAGCCCCGGGGGGCTTGCGGAGACCCAGTACTTC TRBJ2-5 . . TRBV11-1
CASSQGLAFYEQYF TGTGCCAGCAGCCAAGGGCTAGCGTTTTACGAGCAGTACTTC TRBJ2-7 few . TRBV3-1/TRBV3-2
CASSQNHRDYGYTF TGTGCCAGCAGCCAAAACCACCGGGACTATGGCTACACCTTC TRBJ1-2 . . TRBV14
CASSFVLASDTQYF TGTGCCAGCAGCTTTGTCCTAGCGAGTGATACGCAGTATTTT TRBJ2-3 . . TRBV7-2
CASSPRKTGSGQPQHF TGTGCCAGCAGTCCCAGAAAGACAGGGTCCGGGCAGCCCCAGCATTTT TRBJ1-5 . TRBD1 TRBV2
CASSQAPRGRLGEQYF TGTGCCAGCAGCCAAGCTCCCAGGGGGCGGCTTGGGGAGCAGTACTTC TRBJ2-7 . TRBD1 TRBV14
CASSFVSSNEQFF TGTGCCAGCAGTTTTGTTAGTAGCAATGAGCAGTTCTTC TRBJ2-1 . . TRBV12-3/TRBV12-4
CSTRLAGSTDTQYF TGCAGCACCCGACTAGCGGGGAGCACAGATACGCAGTATTTT TRBJ2-3 . TRBD2 TRBV29-1
CASNRDDAQPQHF TGTGCCTCCAACAGGGACGATGCTCAGCCCCAGCATTTT TRBJ1-5 once . TRBV2
CASSSRLNTGELFF TGCGCCAGCAGTAGCCGGTTAAACACCGGGGAGCTGTTTTTT TRBJ2-2 . . TRBV5-1
CASGLVEDYIRTTSYYNEQFF TGTGCTAGTGGTTTGGTAGAGGACTACATTCGTACTACCTCCTACTACAATGAGCAGTTCTTC TRBJ2-1 few . TRBV12-5
CASSLDGGGTYEQYF TGTGCCAGCAGCTTAGATGGTGGGGGCACCTACGAGCAGTACTTC TRBJ2-7 once . TRBV11-3
CASSETDSSNQPQHF TGTGCCAGCAGTGAAACGGACAGTAGCAATCAGCCCCAGCATTTT TRBJ1-5 . . TRBV6-1
CASGKQGINEKLFF TGTGCCAGCGGAAAACAGGGGATTAATGAAAAACTGTTTTTT TRBJ1-4 . TRBD1 TRBV11-2
CASSPGAGRSYNEQFF TGTGCCAGCAGCCCCGGGGCGGGACGCTCCTACAATGAGCAGTTCTTC TRBJ2-1 . . TRBV7-9
CASRPAGYSPLHF TGTGCCAGCAGGCCCGCGGGTTACTCACCCCTCCACTTT TRBJ1-6 . . TRBV7-9